A single TCR beta chain is shown here with its context. As yet, its antigen is unknown. CD45RO-negative cells were positively selected for CCR7, leaving out terminally differentiated effector memory CD45RA+ cells. Authors' data handling: Quality scores were absent from the junction-only immunoSEQ sequences, so filtering differed. TCRdb's table, derived via immunoSEQ multiplex PCR, lists solely in-frame clones and lacks some. V, J and clone size reflect that table, while D and trimming were determined from the DNA. The sample has approximately 1.9 million clones, just over 90% seen once; the top ten hold over 1.5%. The source of the sample is a study of shared clonotypes between healthy human individuals. Study conclusions and caveats: Sequencing of the sorted subsets was shown by rarefaction to be incomplete despite large depth. The naive CD4 repertoires of a few donors were compared, and 5% to 6.5% of clonotypes were shared.

This CDR3 spans 17 amino acids. V gave up 2 bases and J gave up 2 bases; unmatched junction bases: 8. Germline CDR1 reads MNHEY; CDR2 reads SMNVEV (reference sequence). The origin of this receptor is a man aged 18 to 30 in good health. Some clones in this sample may be carry-over from other donors' samples. The material sequenced was naive CD8+ T cells from PBMCs. The gene calls are TRBV27 and TRBJ2-7, with TRBD2 identical over 11 bases. Here the CDR3 reads CASSLTGGTSGTYEQYF. CDR3 nucleotide sequence: TGTGCCAGCAGTTTAACCGGGGGGACTAGCGGAACCTACGAGCAGTACTTC.